The 28 T cell receptor beta chains below were found in one sample sequenced in a study of blood T cell repertoires in COVID-19. Generated by immunoSEQ multiplex PCR, the TCRdb table keeps only in-frame clones and is missing some. The sample records about 42,000 clones, approximately 90% being singletons. Sequences were obtained from peripheral blood. These receptors were obtained from a woman aged 80 or older in a cohort sampled during active or convalescent COVID-19.

V usage is TRBV29-1 and J usage is TRBJ2-7; 13 bases are a match to TRBD2. With V trimmed by 4 bases and J by 11 bases, 5 bases remained unmatched. This CDR3 has 12 residues. CDR1 and CDR2 from the germline V gene are SQVTM and ANQGSEA. Here the CDR3 reads CSVGTSGSAEYF. CDR3 coding DNA: TGCAGCGTTGGGACTAGCGGGAGCGCGGAGTACTTC.

This chain joins TRBV18 and TRBJ1-2; 9 bases match TRBD1. Trimming cost V 3 bases and J 8 bases; bases outside gene matches: 4. CDR3 length: 13 residues. Germline V gene data show CDR1 as KGHSH and CDR2 as LQKENI. The CDR3 protein is CASSPGQGNGYTF. CDR3 bases: TGTGCCAGCTCACCGGGACAGGGTAACGGCTACACCTTC.

A remark on this clone: Germline and junction disagree at one end, which may indicate a read error. The CDR3: CASSLSTNSEAFF. CDR3 nucleotide sequence: TGCGCCAGCAGCTTGTCGACGAACAGTGAAGCTTTCTTT. The chain recombines TRBV5-1 with TRBJ1-1; no definite D call. This CDR3 has 13 residues. Per the germline V gene, CDR1 is SGHRS and CDR2 is YFSETQ.

This clone was seen more than once but under ten times. The CDR3 DNA sequence: TGTGCCTGGAGTGCCGGGATCCGGTACGAGCAGTACTTC. The encoded protein is CAWSAGIRYEQYF. The chain is built from TRBV30 and TRBJ2-7; TRBD2 is a possible D gene (5 bases). Trimming pared 1 base from V and 4 bases from J, leaving 11 bases between. This CDR3 comprises 13 residues. CDR1 and CDR2 (germline): GTSNPN, SVGIG (reference sequence).

The chain carries TRBV7-2 and TRBJ2-5, with D uncertain. This CDR3 contains 12 residues. The germline V gene has CDR1 SGHTA and CDR2 FQGNSA. Trimming pared 4 bases from V and 4 bases from J, leaving 7 bases between. The CDR3 region is CASSSVAETQYF. CDR3 coding DNA: TGTGCCAGCAGCTCCGTAGCAGAGACCCAGTACTTC.

This chain links TRBV6-5 with TRBJ1-2; D unresolved. CDR1 is MNHEY, CDR2 SVGAGI, per germline. The CDR3 runs 15 residues. Trimming took off 8 bases at V and 7 bases at J, with 23 bases between the two ends. Here the CDR3 reads CASSLGEGIWFGYTF. In DNA, the CDR3 is TGTGCCAGCTCCCTGGGCGAGGGTATATGGTTTGGCTACACCTTC.

The rearrangement uses TRBV4-3 and TRBJ2-2; D may be TRBD1 (7 bases). This CDR3 is built from 16 residues. V dropped 0 bases and J dropped 6 bases, with 14 bases sitting between them. Germline-derived CDR1 and CDR2 are LGHNA and YSLEER. As DNA, the CDR3 is TGCGCCAGCAGCCAAGATGGAGGGACAGCAGCCGGGGAGCTGTTTTTT. As protein: CASSQDGGTAAGELFF.

This clone was observed a single time. As DNA, the CDR3 is TGTGCCAGCAGCTCCGCTAGCGGCGGGGAGCTGTTTTTT. It codes for CASSSASGGELFF. This chain connects TRBV7-2 to TRBJ2-2; 7 positions match TRBD2. The CDR3 is 13 amino acids. The germline V gene encodes CDR1 SGHTA and CDR2 FQGNSA. V trimming: 4 bases; J trimming: 7 bases; junction bases outside the gene matches: 3. Together with reference TRBV7-2 and TRBJ2-2, the CDR3 gives the full variable domain: GAGVSQSPSNKVTEKGKDVELRCDPISGHTALYWYRQSLGQGLEFLIYFQGNSAPDKSGLPSDRFSAERTGGSVSTLTIQRTQQEDSAVYLCASSSASGGELFFGEGSRLTVL.

The chain recombines TRBV7-2 with TRBJ1-1; D is ambiguous. V lost 2 bases and J lost 5, with 9 bases in between. The CDR3 is 13 residues long. CDR1 SGHTA and CDR2 FQGNSA come from the germline V gene. This chain's CDR3 is CASSLYSGTEAFF. The CDR3 nucleotides are TGTGCCAGCAGCTTATACAGTGGGACTGAAGCTTTCTTT. The complete variable domain, with remaining parts taken from reference TRBV7-2 and TRBJ1-1, reads GAGVSQSPSNKVTEKGKDVELRCDPISGHTALYWYRQSLGQGLEFLIYFQGNSAPDKSGLPSDRFSAERTGGSVSTLTIQRTQQEDSAVYLCASSLYSGTEAFFGQGTRLTVV.

The chain employs TRBV24-1 and TRBJ2-7, with D perhaps matching TRBD2 (7 bases). CDR3 length equals 13 residues. Trimming took off 1 base at V and 6 bases at J, with 9 bases between the two ends. Germline CDR1 and CDR2: KGHDR and SFDVKD. CDR3 nucleotide sequence: TGTGCCACCAGTGATTTAAGGGGGGGCGAGCAGTACTTC. Protein sequence: CATSDLRGGEQYF.

The rearrangement links TRBV9 to TRBJ2-5; 9 nucleotides line up with TRBD1. This CDR3 region has 14 residues. Germline V gene sequence: CDR1 SGDLS, CDR2 YYNGEE. V was pared by 3 bases and J by 5 bases, with 5 bases of the junction left unmatched. The CDR3 reads CASSGGQGRETQYF. CDR3 DNA: TGTGCCAGCAGCGGGGGACAGGGAAGGGAGACCCAGTACTTC.

The CDR3 region is CASSWGLFTDTQYF. CDR3 in DNA: TGTGCCAGCAGCTGGGGACTATTCACAGATACGCAGTATTTT. The chain uses TRBV7-2 and TRBJ2-3; 7 bases fit TRBD2. The CDR3 totals 14 residues. The J segment lost 2 bases and the V segment lost 4 bases, leaving 3 bases of the junction unmatched. Germline lookup yields CDR1 SGHTA and CDR2 FQGNSA.

The rearrangement uses TRBV9 and TRBJ2-3, with TRBD2 as a possible D gene (6 bases). The CDR3 consists of 15 residues. V was shortened by 0 bases and J by 5 bases, with 13 bases between the two germline ends. Germline CDR1 reads SGDLS; CDR2 reads YYNGEE. CDR3 amino acids: CASSVVGGDGDTQYF. DNA for the CDR3: TGTGCCAGCAGCGTAGTAGGAGGGGACGGAGATACGCAGTATTTT.

J is TRBJ1-1 and V is TRBV2; weak D call: TRBD1 (6 bases). Trimming removed 8 bases from V and 9 bases from J, with 22 bases in between. CDR1 and CDR2 (germline): SNHLY, FYNNEI. The CDR3 is made up of 14 amino acids. CDR3 in amino acids: CASLIDRIPDKAFF. CDR3 nucleotide sequence: TGTGCCAGCCTCATTGACAGGATACCAGATAAAGCTTTCTTT.

This clone has more than one count but fewer than ten. V gene TRBV4-1 combines with J gene TRBJ1-2, with 8 positions matching TRBD1. The germline V gene has CDR1 MGHRA and CDR2 YSYEKL. After removal of 2 bases from V and 1 base from J, the junction contained 6 bases not matched to a gene. The CDR3 has 16 residues. For the CDR3, the DNA is TGCGCCAGCAGCCAAAGCGGACAGGGAGGTAACTATGGCTACACCTTC. The encoded protein is CASSQSGQGGNYGYTF.

The chain carries TRBV3-1 (or the pseudogene TRBV3-2) and TRBJ2-5, with 8 bases that match TRBD2. The ends lost 3 bases at V and 2 bases at J; junction bases unmatched: 5. The CDR3 contains 15 residues. Germline lookup yields CDR1 LGHDT and CDR2 YNNKEL (reference sequence). CDR3 in DNA: TGTGCCAGCAGCCACCCAAGCGGGAGTCAAGAGACCCAGTACTTC. This codes for CASSHPSGSQETQYF.

The rearrangement uses TRBV5-5 and TRBJ2-5; weak D call: TRBD2 (6 bases). V dropped 0 bases and J dropped 5 bases, with 14 bases sitting between them. Germline lookup yields CDR1 SGHKS and CDR2 YYEKEE (reference sequence). This CDR3 comprises 15 residues. The CDR3 sequence: CASSLDRTMFETQYF. CDR3 DNA: TGTGCCAGCAGCTTGGACAGGACTATGTTCGAGACCCAGTACTTC.

CDR3 protein: CAGGLAGGTDTQYF. CDR3 coding DNA: TGTGCCGGGGGACTAGCGGGAGGTACAGATACGCAGTATTTT. This rearrangement joins TRBV5-4 to TRBJ2-3; 15 positions match TRBD2. The V and J ends lost 10 bases and 3 bases, in that order; junction bases with no gene match: 3. Germline V CDR1 and CDR2: SGHNT, YYREEE (reference sequence). The CDR3 totals 14 residues.

This sequence joins TRBV7-7 and TRBJ2-2, with 10 bases fitting TRBD1. V dropped 5 bases and J dropped 4; count of bases not matched to a gene: 13. This CDR3 comprises 18 residues. Germline CDR1 SSHAT, CDR2 FNYEAQ (reference sequence). In DNA, the CDR3 is TGTGCCAGCAGCCCTACTTTAGACAGGGGGCCTGGCACCGGGGAGCTGTTTTTT. Its protein is CASSPTLDRGPGTGELFF.

The chain recombines TRBV7-9 with TRBJ2-1; 11 nucleotides match TRBD2. V gave up 5 bases and J gave up 0 bases; unmatched junction bases: 9. The CDR3 is 18 residues long. CDR1 SEHNR and CDR2 FQNEAQ come from the germline V gene (reference sequence). The CDR3 sequence: CASSLHTSGGSSYNEQFF. The CDR3 DNA sequence: TGTGCCAGCAGCCTACACACTAGCGGGGGCAGCTCCTACAATGAGCAGTTCTTC.

This chain uses TRBV7-2 with TRBJ2-4; 7 positions agree with TRBD1. Germline V lookup: CDR1 SGHTA, CDR2 FQGNSA. The CDR3 extends over 16 amino acids. J was trimmed by 0 bases and V by 6 bases; bases with no gene match: 8. The CDR3 sequence: CASSPGQVVAKNIQYF. DNA for the CDR3: TGTGCCAGCAGTCCTGGACAGGTCGTAGCCAAAAACATTCAGTACTTC.

The chain carries TRBV9 and TRBJ2-7; the match to TRBD2 covers 10 bases. This CDR3 comprises 16 residues. Germline CDR1 reads SGDLS; CDR2 reads YYNGEE. Losses at the gene ends were 5 bases for V and 5 bases for J; bases not matched to a gene: 13. The CDR3 protein is CASSFPPAGGPNEQYF. The CDR3 DNA is TGTGCCAGCAGTTTTCCCCCAGCGGGAGGGCCGAACGAGCAGTACTTC. Full variable domain (missing parts from reference TRBV9 and TRBJ2-7): DSGVTQTPKHLITATGQRVTLRCSPRSGDLSVYWYQQSLDQGLQFLIQYYNGEERAKGNILERFSAQQFPDLHSELNLSSLELGDSALYFCASSFPPAGGPNEQYFGPGTRLTVT.

The chain combines TRBV10-2 with TRBJ2-1, with 10 positions matching TRBD1. This CDR3 spans 15 amino acids. Germline V CDR1 and CDR2: WSHSY, SAAADI. Germline trimming cut 3 bases from V and 7 bases from J; bases unmatched to any gene: 6. DNA for the CDR3: TGCGCCAGCAGTGACCCCGGGACAGGGGTGAATGAGCAGTTCTTC. Its protein is CASSDPGTGVNEQFF.

V usage is TRBV14 and J usage is TRBJ1-2, with a weak D call TRBD1 (5 bases). The CDR3 contains 13 residues. The germline V gene has CDR1 SGHDN and CDR2 FVKESK. V was shortened by 1 base and J by 6 bases, with 9 bases between the two germline ends. CDR3 amino acids: CASSQVRRDGYTF. DNA for the CDR3: TGTGCCAGCAGCCAAGTTCGCAGGGATGGCTACACCTTC.

V usage is TRBV2 and J usage is TRBJ1-2; D is possibly TRBD1 (5 bases). CDR3 length equals 13 residues. V lost 7 bases, J lost 4 bases, and 13 bases lay in between. Germline assignment: CDR1 SNHLY and CDR2 FYNNEI. Here the CDR3 DNA reads TGTGCCAGCAATGAGGGGCCGAGCTATGGCTACACCTTC. Its translation: CASNEGPSYGYTF.

This clone occurred a few times. The genes are TRBV7-8 and TRBJ2-5, with D possibly being TRBD1 (6 bases). Trimming left V 6 bases short and J 5 bases short, with 19 bases between. The CDR3 has 15 residues. Germline V lookup: CDR1 SGHVS, CDR2 FQNEAQ. The CDR3 here is CASSLPPRGTETQYF. The CDR3 nucleotides are TGTGCCAGCAGTTTGCCCCCCAGGGGAACCGAGACCCAGTACTTC.

The CDR3 region has the DNA TGTGCCAGCAGAAGACTAGCGGGAGGTAGCCTCAATGAGCAGTTCTTC. Encoded protein: CASRRLAGGSLNEQFF. The chain joins TRBV2 to TRBJ2-1, with TRBD2 identical over 13 bases. Germline trimming cut 6 bases from V and 6 bases from J; bases unmatched to any gene: 8. Germline CDR1 and CDR2: SNHLY and FYNNEI. This CDR3 comprises 16 residues.

The chain has TRBV7-2 and TRBJ2-4; 14 nucleotides line up with TRBD2. The germline CDR1 and CDR2 sequences are SGHTA and FQGNSA. CDR3 length equals 17 residues. With 4 bases clipped from V and 6 bases from J, the junction kept 8 bases outside the gene matches. The CDR3 reads CASSYQTSGGARNIQYF. DNA of the CDR3: TGTGCCAGCAGCTACCAGACTAGCGGGGGGGCTAGAAACATTCAGTACTTC.